This is a list of T cell receptor beta chains from one sample in a study of vaccination and CD4 T cells after COVID-19. Their antigens remain unidentified. Using its own MiXCR run on the PCR reads, TCRdb lists one record per CDR3 protein. The table has around 15,000 distinct CDR3 sequences, 60% to 75% seen once. The sequenced material came from CD4+ T cells from blood, cultured in vitro. These receptors came from a human donor who had recovered from COVID-19. Each CDR3 is given with its conserved first and last residue. The D gene is left open where the match is weak. Clone size is stated in some rows and not others, as once, few, many or a class when expanded.

D	V	size	J	DNA	CDR3
TRBD1	TRBV20-1	-	TRBJ1-1	TGCAGTGCTAGAACATCCCAATGGATGACAGGGCCTTACACTGAAGCTTTCTTT	CSARTSQWMTGPYTEAFF
-	TRBV7-2	-	TRBJ2-6	TGTGCCAGCAGCCAATTTCAGGGAGGTGGGGCCAACGTCCTGACTTTC	CASSQFQGGGANVLTF
-	TRBV7-2	-	TRBJ1-6	TGTGCCAGCAGCTTAGTCCTTGAATCACCCCTCCACTTT	CASSLVLESPLHF
-	TRBV20-1	-	TRBJ1-1	TGCAGTGCTAGGGGGCAGAAAGCTTTCTTT	CSARGQKAFF
-	TRBV7-9	few	TRBJ2-7	TGTGCCAGCAGTCTACACAGATACGAGCAGTACTTC	CASSLHRYEQYF
TRBD2	TRBV7-9	-	TRBJ2-3	TGTGCCAGCAGCTTACCACCCGGGACTAGCGGGAGGGTGGCAGATACGCAGTATTTT	CASSLPPGTSGRVADTQYF
-	TRBV30	-	TRBJ2-1	TGTGCCTGGGCCGGCTACAATGAGCAGTTCTTC	CAWAGYNEQFF
TRBD1	TRBV28	-	TRBJ1-2	TGTGCCAGCAGTACCACCCTGGGACAGGGGGTTGGGGGCTACACCTTC	CASSTTLGQGVGGYTF
TRBD1	TRBV19	-	TRBJ1-5	TGTGCCAGTAGTATTCTGGGACAGGGGAGCAATCAGCCCCAGCATTTT	CASSILGQGSNQPQHF
TRBD2	TRBV7-2	-	TRBJ2-1	TGTGCCAGCAGCTCCGGACTAGCGGGAGTCAATGAGCAGTTCTTC	CASSSGLAGVNEQFF
-	TRBV20-1	-	TRBJ1-1	TGCAGTGCTAGAGGACACCCGGATGGCACTGAAGCTTTCTTT	CSARGHPDGTEAFF
-	TRBV5-8	-	TRBJ2-3	TGTGGGCCGCGGGGCAGCACAGATACGCAGTATTTT	CGPRGSTDTQYF
TRBD2	TRBV6-1	few	TRBJ2-2	TGTGCCAGCAGGACACGGGGGGCGAACACCGGGGAGCTGTTTTTT	CASRTRGANTGELFF
-	TRBV6-1	once	TRBJ2-7	TGTGCCAGCAGCCACCGGACAAGCTCTCCCTCCTACGAGCAGTACTTC	CASSHRTSSPSYEQYF
-	TRBV27	once	TRBJ1-3	TGTGCCAGCAGTTTATCTGGACCCTGGGGCACCATATATTTT	CASSLSGPWGTIYF
-	TRBV7-7	few	TRBJ2-2	TGTGCTAGCAGCCCCCAGGGAGGCACCGGGGAGCTGTTTTTT	CASSPQGGTGELFF
-	TRBV6-1	-	TRBJ1-1	TGTGCCAGCAGTCCGCTCGAGACTGAAGCTTTCTTT	CASSPLETEAFF
TRBD1	TRBV20-1	-	TRBJ1-1	TGCAGTGCTAGAGGGGACAGGGACACTGAAGCTTTCTTT	CSARGDRDTEAFF
-	TRBV6-1	-	TRBJ1-5	TGTGCCAGCAGCCCCGCTAATAGCAATCAGCCCCAGCATTTT	CASSPANSNQPQHF
-	TRBV20-1	-	TRBJ1-6	TGCAGTGCTGGGACCCCGAGGGTTTCACCCCTCCACTTT	CSAGTPRVSPLHF
TRBD1	TRBV6-5	-	TRBJ1-2	TGTGCCAGCAGTTACTCGGGACAGGGCTCTGGCTACACCTTC	CASSYSGQGSGYTF
-	TRBV7-2	-	TRBJ2-7	TGCGCCAGCAGCTTAGTTGGTGCCAACTCCTACGAGCAGTACTTC	CASSLVGANSYEQYF
TRBD2	TRBV20-1	-	TRBJ2-7	TGCAGTGCTAGGGGGGACTACATCTACGAGCAGTACTTC	CSARGDYIYEQYF
TRBD1	TRBV7-9	-	TRBJ2-2	TGTGCCAGCAGCTTAGAAACAGGGGCCCTCACCGGGGAGCTGTTTTTT	CASSLETGALTGELFF
TRBD1	TRBV27	-	TRBJ2-5	TGTGCCAGCAGTTTCGGGACAGCCCGTTTAGAGACCCAGTACTTC	CASSFGTARLETQYF
-	TRBV6-1	-	TRBJ2-7	TGTGCCAGCAGTGGGACCTACGAGCAGTACTTC	CASSGTYEQYF
-	TRBV10-3	medium-sized	TRBJ2-3	TGTGCCATCAGTGAGTCAGCAGCAGATACGCAGTATTTT	CAISESAADTQYF